Presented here are 16 T cell receptor beta chains from one specimen sequenced in a study of T cell responses to AZD1222 COVID-19 vaccine (dated by TCRdb to the early 2020s). Library method: the immunoSEQ multiplex PCR assay. TCRdb took this table from immuneACCESS and kept in-frame rearrangements with V and J called. Such tables lack part of the clones; where checked against another copy, unresolved V genes explain under half of the gap, and the rest is unexplained. The sample yields under 150,000 clones; roughly 92% were counted once. The ten most abundant clones make up approximately 5.4% of the sample. The time point label, read with the paper, signifies: baseline before first vaccination. Here the sequenced sample was peripheral blood, taken on day 0 of AZD1222 vaccination. The receptors were gathered from an adult in good health.

The chain carries TRBV7-2 and TRBJ1-5; 10 bases line up with TRBD1. Losses at the gene ends were 2 bases for V and 2 bases for J; bases not matched to a gene: 6. Germline V gives CDR1 SGHTA, CDR2 FQGNSA. The CDR3 contains 17 residues. The CDR3 DNA is TGTGCCAGCAGCTTATTCGGGACAGGGGCCCGCAATCAGCCCCAGCATTTT. It is translated as CASSLFGTGARNQPQHF.

The gene calls are TRBV6-5 and TRBJ2-5, with 8 positions matching TRBD2. Looked up from germline, CDR1 is MNHEY and CDR2 is SVGAGI. Trimming cost V 0 bases and J 6 bases; bases outside gene matches: 6. The length of the CDR3 is 15 residues. The chain's CDR3 is CASSYSSGASQTQYF. The CDR3 region has the DNA TGTGCCAGCAGTTACTCTAGCGGGGCCAGCCAGACCCAGTACTTC.

The rearrangement uses TRBV11-2 and TRBJ2-6; D is perhaps TRBD1 (5 bases). Deletions cut 6 bases from V and 4 bases from J, with 10 bases between. Germline V gene sequence: CDR1 SGHAT, CDR2 FQNNGV. CDR3 length: 14 residues. The CDR3 region is CASSPGSGANVLTF. DNA of the CDR3: TGTGCCAGCAGTCCAGGGTCAGGGGCCAACGTCCTGACTTTC.

In this sample, this clone turned up once. The gene calls are TRBV10-3 and TRBJ2-7; 7 positions agree with TRBD2. The CDR3 runs 16 residues. V lost 0 bases, J lost 2 bases, and 7 bases stayed unmatched. Germline loops: CDR1 ENHRY, CDR2 SYGVKD. This chain's CDR3 is CAISESMLAGTYEQYF. CDR3 nucleotide sequence: TGTGCCATCAGTGAGTCGATGTTAGCGGGTACCTACGAGCAGTACTTC.

The chain joins TRBV5-5 to TRBJ1-2; perhaps TRBD1 as D (6 bases). The V and J ends lost 0 bases and 4 bases respectively, with 13 bases between them. From germline, CDR1 is SGHKS and CDR2 YYEKEE (reference sequence). The CDR3 length is 15 residues. The CDR3 region has the DNA TGTGCCAGCAGCTTGGAACAGGGATCCTTCTATGGCTACACCTTC. As protein: CASSLEQGSFYGYTF.

The chain uses TRBV24-1 and TRBJ2-3; 8 bases are a match to TRBD2. The length of the CDR3 is 16 residues. V lost 1 base to trimming and J lost 2 bases; unmatched junction nucleotides: 4. Germline CDR1 reads KGHDR; CDR2 reads SFDVKD. In nucleotides, the CDR3 is TGTGCCACCAGTGATTTCCCAGCGGGAGACACAGATACGCAGTATTTT. This translates into CATSDFPAGDTDTQYF.

J is TRBJ1-1 and V is TRBV9; D is possibly TRBD1 (5 bases). V gave up 0 bases and J gave up 5 bases, with 8 bases separating them. The germline V gene encodes CDR1 SGDLS and CDR2 YYNGEE. The CDR3 has 13 amino acids. The CDR3 coding sequence is TGTGCCAGCAGCGTAGCGTCAGGGACTGAAGCTTTCTTT. The encoded protein is CASSVASGTEAFF.

V usage is TRBV19 and J usage is TRBJ1-2, with D perhaps TRBD1 (6 bases). There are 13 residues in the CDR3. The germline V gene encodes CDR1 LNHDA and CDR2 SQIVND (reference sequence). Trimming took 1 base from V and 7 from J, leaving 10 bases between them. CDR3: CASSIVDRSGYTF. CDR3 DNA sequence: TGTGCCAGTAGTATAGTCGACAGGTCTGGCTACACCTTC. The variable domain in full, completed from reference TRBV19 and TRBJ1-2, reads DGGITQSPKYLFRKEGQNVTLSCEQNLNHDAMYWYRQDPGQGLRLIYYSQIVNDFQKGDIAEGYSVSREKKESFPLTVTSAQKNPTAFYLCASSIVDRSGYTFGSGTRLTVV.

The chain carries TRBV28 and TRBJ2-7, with 7 bases identical to TRBD2. The CDR3 spans 15 residues. Losses at the gene ends were 2 bases for V and 3 bases for J; bases not matched to a gene: 7. CDR1 is MDHEN, CDR2 SYDVKM, per germline. This CDR3 is CASSLTLGGFYEQYF. The CDR3 coding sequence is TGTGCCAGCAGTTTAACTTTGGGGGGGTTCTACGAGCAGTACTTC.

J is TRBJ2-1 and V is TRBV18; D gene uncertain. V lost 5 bases and J lost 0, with 11 bases in between. The CDR3 length is 15 residues. CDR1 is KGHSH and CDR2 is LQKENI in the germline V gene. The CDR3 region is CASSSGPSSYNEQFF. The DNA for the CDR3 is TGTGCCAGCTCATCAGGACCGAGCTCCTACAATGAGCAGTTCTTC.

This clone is a singleton in its sample. The CDR3 spells CASSLVYSGDRGLYEQFF. CDR3 coding DNA: TGTGCCAGCAGCTTAGTATATTCCGGGGACAGGGGGCTCTATGAGCAGTTCTTC. The V call is TRBV7-6, the J call TRBJ2-1; TRBD1 matches 12 bases. The CDR3 is 18 residues long. Per the germline V gene, CDR1 is SGHVS and CDR2 is FNYEAQ. V was pared by 1 base and J by 8 bases, with 12 bases of the junction left unmatched.

CDR3 residues: CASSPEPYQPQHF. In DNA form, the CDR3 reads TGTGCCAGCAGTCCGGAACCCTATCAGCCCCAGCATTTT. The chain combines TRBV27 with TRBJ1-5; D call uncertain. CDR1 is MNHEY, CDR2 SMNVEV, per germline (reference sequence). This CDR3 region has 13 residues. Trimming left V 5 bases short and J 5 bases short, with 10 bases between.

The chain employs TRBV11-2 and TRBJ1-2, with unresolved D. The germline CDR1 and CDR2 sequences are SGHAT and FQNNGV. Trimming removed 1 base from V and 4 bases from J, with 7 bases in between. This CDR3 comprises 13 residues. Here the CDR3 DNA reads TGTGCCAGCAGCTTAGCACCCATCTATGGCTACACCTTC. Amino acids: CASSLAPIYGYTF.

The chain joins TRBV10-1 to TRBJ1-1; TRBD1 might be the D (6 bases). This CDR3 is 15 amino acids long. The germline V gene has CDR1 WNHNN and CDR2 SYGVQD (reference sequence). Trimming took off 5 bases at V and 3 bases at J, with 16 bases between the two ends. In DNA, the CDR3 is TGCGCCAGCAGTCTCCCAGGGGAGAAAGACACTGAAGCTTTCTTT. Its translation is CASSLPGEKDTEAFF.

The chain recombines TRBV21-1 with TRBJ2-3; no check of the table's D call, TRBD2, against the DNA was made. TRBV21-1 is annotated as a pseudogene. The CDR3 is made up of 18 amino acids. CDR3 nucleotides: TGTGCCAGCAGCTCCACTGGACTAGCGGGGGGGGGCACAGATACGCAGTATTTT. Amino acids: CASSSTGLAGGGTDTQYF.

The chain couples TRBV6-5 to TRBJ1-2, with 8 bases matching TRBD1. The J segment lost 7 bases and the V segment lost 5 bases, leaving 9 bases of the junction unmatched. The length of the CDR3 is 14 residues. Germline values: CDR1 MNHEY, CDR2 SVGAGI. Here the CDR3 DNA reads TGTGCCAGCAGTCTCGGAGCAGGGGGCTTTGGCTACACCTTC. This translates into CASSLGAGGFGYTF.